Reported below is one T cell receptor (beta chain). This clone was seen only a few times. What antigen it recognizes has not been identified. No base qualities exist here, and no much larger clone lies one base off it. TCRbeta CDR3 regions were amplified from genomic DNA by means of the immunoSEQ Assay, a bias-controlled multiplex PCR. In the original analysis: The number of nucleated cells in each sample was estimated from the amplification of reference gene primers within the assay. To quantify the absolute abundance of each unique TCRbeta CDR3 rearrangement, sequence reads were collapsed and filtered. For each sample, productive Simpson clonality was calculated by taking the square root of Simpson's diversity index across productive rearrangements. What TCRdb holds here is the immuneACCESS table cut down to in-frame rearrangements. Part of the clones is not present; checked against another copy, under half of the missing clones reflect an unresolved V gene, and the others are unexplained. V and J calls and clone size are copied from that table; D and trimming were computed from the DNA. The sample records roughly 120,000 clones, about two thirds of which are singletons. More than 0.75% of the sample goes to the ten largest clones.

The data were obtained in a study of blood T cell repertoires in COVID-19 (TCRdb year 2020). Context from the whole study: The collaborator samples originated in the United States, Italy and Spain and spanned the acute and convalescent phases of COVID-19. HLA class I and class II types, where available, came from metadata supplied by the sample provider rather than from assay-based typing. Nearly every sample came with metadata listing a de-identified subject ID, COVID-19 status, age in years and sex. The prospective study material was composed of cDNA or gDNA derived from T cells, B-cell-depleted T cells, or PBMCs. The dataset comprised deeply sampled blood TCRbeta repertoires from subjects exposed to, actively infected with, or recovered from COVID-19. Samples were obtained from the ongoing ImmuneRACE study (first 160 participants) and from approximately 1,200 subjects provided by 6 global collaborators. The repertoires were released in a freely available public database intended as a resource for research on the immune response to SARS-CoV-2. The paper's findings and limits, for the study overall: The amount of clinical and demographic metadata varied by source and participant and was provided uncurated.

Each collaborating institution followed its own protocols to collect whole blood in K2EDTA tubes. For TCRbeta analysis, collaborators shipped samples as frozen whole blood, isolated PBMCs, or DNA extracted from either of those sample types. V is pruned by 6 bases and J by 1 base, leaving 4 bases of the junction without a gene match. Based on the germline V gene, the CDR1 and CDR2 sequences are MNHEY and SVGAGI. The CDR3 sequence holds 15 residues, the cysteine and phenylalanine included. The retained sequence is limited to the CDR3, 45 bases, with the frame set at the first base. The sequenced sample consisted of peripheral blood. This clonotype was sampled from a human donor with acute or convalescent COVID-19. The donor label of this sample is uncertain. This chain joins TRBV6-5 to TRBJ2-5, with 11 bases in between that match TRBD2. The CDR3 is CASSAGLAVQETQYF. The DNA sequence is as follows: TGTGCCAGCAGCGCGGGACTAGCGGTCCAAGAGACCCAGTACTTC.